The 25 T cell receptor beta chains reported below all come from one sample, sequenced in a study of cytomegalovirus exposure and HLA in healthy donors. Sequencing used immunoSEQ multiplex PCR; TCRdb keeps in-frame clones, though not all of them. This table holds some 240,000 clones, around 86% found once. Input material: PBMCs. These TCRs come from a woman aged 18-29 years in good health and CMV-seropositive.

The V call is TRBV19, the J call TRBJ2-1, with D possibly matching TRBD2 (5 bases). The CDR3 runs to 16 residues. Germline V gene data show CDR1 as LNHDA and CDR2 as SQIVND (reference sequence). The V gene lost 0 bases and the J gene lost 4 bases, with 13 bases spanning the gap. CDR3 DNA sequence: TGTGCCAGTAGTATAGAAGGCGGAGCGGATTACAATGAGCAGTTCTTC. Translating gives CASSIEGGADYNEQFF.

This chain uses TRBV4-2 with TRBJ1-2; tentatively, D is TRBD1 (6 bases). In germline, CDR1 is LGHNA, CDR2 YNFKEQ. This CDR3 region has 16 residues. Deletions cut 0 bases from V and 4 bases from J, with 15 bases between. This CDR3 reads CASSQEGPGEIYGYTF. The CDR3 nucleotides are TGTGCCAGCAGCCAAGAAGGGCCAGGGGAGATCTATGGCTACACCTTC.

The chain has TRBV6-6 and TRBJ1-4, with TRBD1 matching 10 bases. Germline values: CDR1 MNHNY, CDR2 SVGAGI (reference sequence). The CDR3 extends over 16 amino acids. The V gene end was trimmed by 10 bases and the J gene end by 4 bases; junction bases not matched to a gene: 12. CDR3 in DNA: TGTGCCACGATCGGGACAGGGGACGCCCTTAATGAAAAACTGTTTTTT. Translated, it gives CATIGTGDALNEKLFF.

This clone appeared a few times. The rearrangement uses TRBV4-1 and TRBJ1-2, with D possibly matching TRBD1 (6 bases). CDR3 length: 15 residues. CDR1 MGHRA and CDR2 YSYEKL come from the germline V gene. Between the trimmed V and J ends, which lost 4 bases and 0 bases, there was a span of 12 bases. This chain's CDR3 is CASSRRDTANYGYTF. The CDR3 nucleotides are TGCGCCAGCAGCCGCCGGGACACGGCTAACTATGGCTACACCTTC.

This rearrangement joins TRBV7-8 to TRBJ1-2; D is uncertain. The CDR3 has 17 residues. Trimming shortened V by 1 base and J by 1 base, and 16 bases separated the two germline ends. Germline assignment: CDR1 SGHVS and CDR2 FQNEAQ. CDR3 protein: CASSLVGETGINYGYTF. CDR3 coding DNA: TGTGCCAGCAGCTTAGTCGGGGAAACCGGAATTAACTATGGCTACACCTTC. Looking up the rest from reference TRBV7-8 and TRBJ1-2 gives the full variable domain: GAGVSQSPRYKVAKRGQDVALRCDPISGHVSLFWYQQALGQGPEFLTYFQNEAQLDKSGLPSDRFFAERPEGSVSTLKIQRTQQEDSAVYLCASSLVGETGINYGYTFGSGTRLTVV.

The CDR3, as DNA: TGTGCCTGGAGTCACATCTCTGGGGCCAACGTCCTGACTTTC. Translating it yields CAWSHISGANVLTF. This chain uses TRBV30 with TRBJ2-6; D ambiguous. The CDR3 length is 14 residues. The germline gives CDR1 GTSNPN, CDR2 SVGIG (reference sequence). Trimming took off 2 bases at V and 0 bases at J, with 5 bases between the two ends. Combining the CDR3 with reference TRBV30 and TRBJ2-6 gives the whole variable domain SQTIHQWPATLVQPVGSPLSLECTVEGTSNPNLYWYRQAAGRGLQLLFYSVGIGQISSEVPQNLSASRPQDRQFILSSKKLLLSDSGFYLCAWSHISGANVLTFGAGSRLTVL.

The rearrangement links TRBV27 to TRBJ1-1, with D perhaps TRBD1 (5 bases). CDR3 length: 13 residues. The V and J ends lost 6 bases and 2 bases respectively, with 10 bases between them. CDR1 and CDR2 (germline): MNHEY, SMNVEV (reference sequence). The chain's CDR3 is CASSKTGNTEAFF. For the CDR3, the DNA is TGTGCCAGCAGCAAAACAGGAAACACTGAAGCTTTCTTT.

This clone came up a few times. V gene TRBV6-4 combines with J gene TRBJ2-2; D perhaps matches TRBD2 (5 bases). Trimming took off 0 bases at V and 3 bases at J, with 11 bases between the two ends. The germline V gene has CDR1 MRHNA and CDR2 SNTAGT. The CDR3 contains 16 residues. CDR3 protein: CASSDSEGADTGELFF. CDR3 nucleotides: TGTGCCAGCAGTGACTCTGAGGGAGCGGACACCGGGGAGCTGTTTTTT.

The chain joins TRBV7-9 to TRBJ2-1; 9 bases agree with TRBD1. V lost 1 base and J lost 8; bases outside the gene matches: 6. The CDR3 sequence is 15 residues long. Germline V gene data show CDR1 as SEHNR and CDR2 as FQNEAQ (reference sequence). The DNA for the CDR3 is TGTGCCAGCAGCTTAGAGGGACAGGGTTACGATGAGCAGTTCTTC. Its translation: CASSLEGQGYDEQFF.

Note on this clone: Its ends do not fully match the called genes, so a read error is possible. The chain carries TRBV2 and TRBJ2-1; D is possibly TRBD1 (6 bases). The CDR3 is 12 residues long. The germline CDR1 and CDR2 sequences are SNHLY and FYNNEI. The CDR3 coding sequence is TGTGCCAGCAGGCCCGGGACATCCGAGCGGTTCTTC. It is translated as CASRPGTSERFF. The whole variable domain, remainder taken from reference TRBV2 and TRBJ2-1, is EPEVTQTPSHQVTQMGQEVILRCVPISNHLYFYWYRQILGQKVEFLVSFYNNEISEKSEIFDDQFSVERPDGSNFTLKIRSTKLEDSAMYFCASRPGTSERFFGPGTRLTVL.

This chain links TRBV5-4 with TRBJ1-2; the D gene is possibly TRBD1 (5 bases). CDR1 and CDR2 (germline): SGHNT, YYREEE (reference sequence). The CDR3 length is 15 residues. The V gene lost 0 bases and the J gene lost 1 base, with 10 bases spanning the gap. CDR3 sequence: CASSLGVDINYGYTF. CDR3 DNA: TGTGCCAGCAGCTTGGGCGTGGACATTAACTATGGCTACACCTTC.

This rearrangement joins TRBV30 to TRBJ2-7, with a weak D call TRBD2 (5 bases). V shed 0 bases and J shed 5 bases, with 11 bases lying between them. The CDR3 covers 13 residues. Germline-derived CDR1 and CDR2 are GTSNPN and SVGIG (reference sequence). In nucleotides, the CDR3 is TGTGCCTGGAGTGTAGCGGATCCCGACGAGCAGTACTTC. Its protein is CAWSVADPDEQYF.

V usage is TRBV5-1 and J usage is TRBJ2-7, with a weak D call TRBD2 (5 bases). V gave up 3 bases and J gave up 0 bases, with 22 bases separating them. Germline lookup yields CDR1 SGHRS and CDR2 YFSETQ. The CDR3 sequence is 18 residues long. The CDR3 coding sequence is TGCGCCAGCAGCTACCAACTAAGCGGAGGACGTTACTCCTACGAGCAGTACTTC. Protein: CASSYQLSGGRYSYEQYF.

For this clone: The same CDR3 also results from other DNA sequences found in this sample. V is TRBV2 and J is TRBJ2-6, with TRBD2 identical over 9 bases. In germline, CDR1 is SNHLY, CDR2 FYNNEI. Trimming cost V 8 bases and J 1 base; bases outside gene matches: 0. CDR3 size: 14 residues. The CDR3 sequence is CASAGGSGANVLTF. The DNA of the CDR3 is TGTGCCAGCGCGGGGGGGTCTGGGGCCAACGTCCTGACTTTC.

This chain joins TRBV4-1 and TRBJ1-1, with D maybe TRBD1 (5 bases). Trimming pared 0 bases from V and 4 bases from J, leaving 15 bases between. This CDR3 is 16 amino acids long. Germline V lookup: CDR1 MGHRA, CDR2 YSYEKL. CDR3 nucleotides: TGCGCCAGCAGCCAAGATAGGGTCAGGGAGGTCACTGAAGCTTTCTTT. This encodes CASSQDRVREVTEAFF.

The chain recombines TRBV27 with TRBJ1-1, with 10 nucleotides matching TRBD1. Germline lookup yields CDR1 MNHEY and CDR2 SMNVEV (reference sequence). V lost 7 bases, J lost 2 bases, and 10 bases stayed unmatched. The CDR3 contains 16 residues. The CDR3: CASNPRQGARNTEAFF. DNA of the CDR3: TGTGCCAGCAATCCACGACAGGGGGCTCGTAACACTGAAGCTTTCTTT.

The chain employs TRBV7-2 and TRBJ1-5; D perhaps matches TRBD1 (5 bases). The V end was cut by 5 bases, the J end by 6 bases, with 17 bases between. The germline V gene encodes CDR1 SGHTA and CDR2 FQGNSA. The CDR3 is 15 residues long. This CDR3 is CASSLALGAGQPQHF. The CDR3 bases are TGTGCCAGCAGCCTCGCGTTAGGGGCAGGTCAGCCCCAGCATTTT.

The chain couples TRBV5-1 to TRBJ1-1, with D perhaps TRBD1 (6 bases). Germline-derived CDR1 and CDR2 are SGHRS and YFSETQ. Trimming took off 4 bases at V and 4 bases at J, with 17 bases between the two ends. The CDR3 is 15 amino acids. CDR3 sequence reads: CASSPGGGYGTEAFF. The DNA for the CDR3 is TGCGCCAGCAGCCCGGGTGGGGGCTATGGCACTGAAGCTTTCTTT.

This chain joins TRBV25-1 and TRBJ1-3; a possible D gene is TRBD1 (5 bases). The CDR3 covers 13 residues. Germline CDR1 MGHDK, CDR2 SYGVNS. The V gene lost 5 bases and the J gene lost 0 bases, with 5 bases spanning the gap. CDR3 DNA sequence: TGTGCCAGCAGTACAGGCTCTGGAAACACCATATATTTT. Its translation is CASSTGSGNTIYF. The full variable domain, in which reference TRBV25-1 and TRBJ1-3 provide the parts outside the CDR3, is EADIYQTPRYLVIGTGKKITLECSQTMGHDKMYWYQQDPGMELHLIHYSYGVNSTEKGDLSSESTVSRIRTEHFPLTLESARPSHTSQYLCASSTGSGNTIYFGEGSWLTVV.

In this sample, this clone turned up a few times. This chain joins TRBV7-3 and TRBJ1-1, with D possibly TRBD1 on 5 matching bases. Germline loops: CDR1 SGHTA, CDR2 FQGTGA. The ends were cut back, 4 bases at V and 4 bases at J, with 16 bases in the middle. The CDR3 totals 15 residues. The CDR3 DNA follows: TGTGCCAGCAGCTCCCTTCTGGGGGGAGGCACTGAAGCTTTCTTT. Amino acids: CASSSLLGGGTEAFF.

The chain recombines TRBV25-1 with TRBJ2-1, with D uncertain. Deletions cut 5 bases from V and 4 bases from J, with 18 bases between. The CDR3 totals 16 residues. Germline loops: CDR1 MGHDK, CDR2 SYGVNS. CDR3 in DNA: TGTGCCAGCAGTCGGTTTTTGTCTGATCTTTACAATGAGCAGTTCTTC. It encodes CASSRFLSDLYNEQFF.

V gene TRBV27 combines with J gene TRBJ2-3; the D gene is possibly TRBD2 (6 bases). V gave up 4 bases and J gave up 1 base, with 24 bases separating them. Germline V gene sequence: CDR1 MNHEY, CDR2 SMNVEV (reference sequence). The CDR3 has 19 amino acids. In DNA, the CDR3 is TGTGCCAGCAGTTGGGTTAGCGCCAACACGGGGGTAGGCACAGATACGCAGTATTTT. As protein: CASSWVSANTGVGTDTQYF.

Only one count was recorded for this clone. This rearrangement joins TRBV7-8 to TRBJ2-1; 9 bases agree with TRBD1. The CDR3 runs to 16 residues. From germline, CDR1 is SGHVS and CDR2 FQNEAQ. Trimming took 1 base from V and 3 from J; bases not matched to a gene: 4. CDR3 protein: CASSLGGTGNYNEQFF. The CDR3 nucleotides read TGTGCCAGCAGCTTAGGTGGGACAGGGAACTACAATGAGCAGTTCTTC. Full variable domain (remainder filled in from reference TRBV7-8 and TRBJ2-1): GAGVSQSPRYKVAKRGQDVALRCDPISGHVSLFWYQQALGQGPEFLTYFQNEAQLDKSGLPSDRFFAERPEGSVSTLKIQRTQQEDSAVYLCASSLGGTGNYNEQFFGPGTRLTVL.

The chain carries TRBV5-8 and TRBJ2-1; 7 bases are a match to TRBD1. The CDR3 extends over 15 amino acids. V shed 4 bases and J 12 bases; nucleotides not matched to a gene: 16. Germline V gives CDR1 SGHTS, CDR2 YDEGEE. The CDR3 DNA follows: TGTGCCAGCAGCCTACGGACAGGCCCGTCTAGTGCGCAGTTCTTC. Translation gives CASSLRTGPSSAQFF.

The chain recombines TRBV19 with TRBJ1-5, with D uncertain. Trimming removed 0 bases from V and 2 bases from J, with 8 bases in between. The CDR3 totals 15 residues. Germline assignment: CDR1 LNHDA and CDR2 SQIVND (reference sequence). CDR3 sequence reads: CASSIDWGGNQPQHF. The CDR3 nucleotides are TGTGCCAGTAGTATAGATTGGGGAGGCAATCAGCCCCAGCATTTT.